This TCR beta chain was identified in a study of blood T cell repertoires in COVID-19. Overall study context: Material from acute and convalescent COVID-19 was sourced from the United States, Italy and Spain. T cells, B-cell-depleted T cells, or PBMCs provided the cDNA or gDNA that served as material.

V was pared by 0 bases and J by 8 bases, with 6 bases of the junction left unmatched. Germline V gene data show CDR1 as SGHTS and CDR2 as YDEGEE. This CDR3 has 15 amino acids. Original data processing: Reference gene primer amplification yielded estimated nucleated cell counts. The repertoire was sequenced with immunoSEQ multiplex PCR; TCRdb's copy has only in-frame clones and lacks some. V, J and clone size are those of that table, while D and trimming were read from the DNA. The table includes 290,000 or so clones, over 75% detected once. The chain is built from TRBV5-8 and TRBJ1-4, with 8 bases identical to TRBD1. The material sequenced was peripheral blood. The receptor was derived from a man between 45 and 60 years old with active or convalescent COVID-19. CDR3 bases: TGTGCCAGCAGCTTGGCGGCAGGGACAGGCGAAAAACTGTTTTTT. It is translated as CASSLAAGTGEKLFF.